Each of the 9 T cell receptor beta chains below was sequenced from the same sample in a study of T cells in Graves' hyperthyroidism and ophthalmopathy. TCR beta CDR3 region amplification was performed from RNA transcripts. HTBI primers were used for first-round RT-PCR of the TCR CDR3. In TCRdb, the multiplex PCR reads were re-called with MiXCR into one record per CDR3 protein. The sample includes around 200,000 distinct CDR3 sequences, about a sixth of them seen just once. Source material: blood. These receptors all come from a man aged 40-49 years with Graves' hyperthyroidism.

This chain joins TRBV4-1 and TRBJ1-1; 9 bases are a match to TRBD1. The V segment lost 3 bases and the J segment 3 bases; nucleotides outside the gene matches: 8. CDR1 is MGHRA and CDR2 is YSYEKL in the germline V gene. This CDR3 region has 16 residues. The CDR3 coding sequence is TGCGCCAGCAGCCACCCGGGGGACAGGGTGGACACTGAAGCTTTCTTT. It yields the protein CASSHPGDRVDTEAFF.

This clonotype was seen repeatedly, ten times or more. The chain couples TRBV30 to TRBJ1-2; 10 nucleotides align to TRBD1. The V gene's germline CDR1 is GTSNPN and CDR2 SVGIG (reference sequence). The CDR3 consists of 14 residues. J was trimmed by 8 bases and V by 4 bases; bases with no gene match: 10. The CDR3 bases are TGTGCCTGGATACCCGACAGGGGGCACTGGGGCTACACCTTC. Translation gives CAWIPDRGHWGYTF.

The sample holds many counts of this clonotype. The chain joins TRBV20-1 to TRBJ1-5, with D possibly TRBD1 on 5 matching bases. V gave up 5 bases and J gave up 1 base, with 9 bases separating them. Germline V gives CDR1 DFQATT, CDR2 SNEGSKA (reference sequence). This CDR3 spans 13 amino acids. The CDR3 nucleotides read TGCAGTGCTCCCCGGGACAGCAATCAGCCCCAGCATTTT. Amino acid sequence: CSAPRDSNQPQHF.

The rearrangement joins TRBV5-6 to TRBJ1-2; 8 bases match TRBD1. From germline, CDR1 is SGHDT and CDR2 YYEEEE. With 3 bases clipped from V and 4 bases from J, the junction kept 8 bases outside the gene matches. The CDR3 totals 15 residues. Here the CDR3 reads CASSSRTGRGYGYTF. The CDR3 nucleotides read TGTGCCAGCAGCTCGCGGACAGGGCGGGGCTATGGCTACACCTTC. Filled out from reference TRBV5-6 and TRBJ1-2, the complete variable domain reads DAGVTQSPTHLIKTRGQQVTLRCSPKSGHDTVSWYQQALGQGPQFIFQYYEEEERQRGNFPDRFSGHQFPNYSSELNVNALLLGDSALYLCASSSRTGRGYGYTFGSGTRLTVV.

The V call is TRBV19, the J call TRBJ1-3; TRBD1 might be the D (6 bases). V was pared by 4 bases and J by 0 bases, with 13 bases between. In germline, CDR1 is LNHDA, CDR2 SQIVND (reference sequence). This CDR3 is built from 16 residues. This CDR3 is CASSSGQLGSGNTIYF. The CDR3 bases are TGTGCCAGTAGTAGCGGACAGCTCGGCTCTGGAAACACCATATATTTT.

With respect to this clonotype: At one end the junction does not follow the germline gene, possibly because of a read error. The V and J genes are TRBV6-1 and TRBJ2-2; no clear D. Germline loops: CDR1 MNHNS, CDR2 SASEGT. The CDR3 totals 14 residues. The DNA for the CDR3 is TGTGTCAGCAGAAGACAACAGAACACCGGGGAGCTGTTTTTT. Its protein is CVSRRQQNTGELFF.

This clonotype has a count of ten or more. This rearrangement joins TRBV18 to TRBJ2-5, with D tentatively TRBD1 (5 bases). The germline V gene encodes CDR1 KGHSH and CDR2 LQKENI. V lost 8 bases, J lost 0 bases, and 13 bases lay in between. The CDR3 covers 14 residues. CDR3 nucleotide sequence: TGTGCCAGCACAGGACAAGGGTACCAAGAGACCCAGTACTTC. Translation: CASTGQGYQETQYF.

The V gene is TRBV20-1, the J gene TRBJ2-3; 9 nucleotides match TRBD1. J gave up 2 bases and V 5 bases, and 8 bases lay outside the gene matches. The CDR3 runs to 15 residues. The V gene's germline CDR1 is DFQATT and CDR2 SNEGSKA (reference sequence). CDR3 amino acids: CSAQPWDRDTDTQYF. The DNA of the CDR3 is TGCAGTGCTCAACCCTGGGACAGGGACACAGATACGCAGTATTTT.

This clonotype was picked up a small number of times. The J gene is TRBJ2-3, the V gene TRBV20-1; no definite D call. V dropped 3 bases and J dropped 8 bases, with 15 bases sitting between them. Per germline, CDR1 DFQATT and CDR2 SNEGSKA (reference sequence). The CDR3 sequence is 13 residues long. CDR3 protein: CSASGPTGVTQYF. CDR3 coding DNA: TGCAGTGCTAGCGGACCAACTGGGGTTACGCAGTATTTT.